The 23 T cell receptor beta chains presented below share a single source sample, sequenced in a study of radiation and T cells in renal cell carcinoma. Time point in this sample: baseline pretreatment blood. Treatment meaning: 15 Gy SBRT to primary tumor, nephrectomy 4 weeks later. Assay: immunoSEQ multiplex PCR; the TCRdb copy retains only in-frame clones and omits some. The table shows 150,000 or so clones, with less than 90% occurring only once. Sequences were derived from blood, sampled from a patient whose treatment included radiotherapy and nephrectomy. The receptor source for this set is an older woman with renal cell carcinoma.

There are a few counts of this clone. The rearrangement uses TRBV10-3 and TRBJ1-5, with D unresolved. Germline loops: CDR1 ENHRY, CDR2 SYGVKD. The CDR3 is 12 amino acids. The V and J ends lost 0 bases and 11 bases respectively, with 8 bases between them. CDR3 region: CAISESLGAQHF. CDR3 bases: TGTGCCATCAGTGAGTCTCTAGGAGCCCAGCATTTT.

V gene TRBV30 combines with J gene TRBJ2-5; no firm D call. The V gene lost 0 bases and the J gene lost 5 bases, with 10 bases spanning the gap. The germline V gene has CDR1 GTSNPN and CDR2 SVGIG (reference sequence). This CDR3 region has 13 residues. Written as DNA, the CDR3 is TGTGCCTGGAGTGTACGTATTGGGGAGACCCAGTACTTC. Amino acids: CAWSVRIGETQYF.

This chain uses TRBV7-2 with TRBJ1-2; no reliable D call. Trimming removed 2 bases from V and 5 bases from J, with 9 bases in between. The CDR3 consists of 13 residues. Germline V gene sequence: CDR1 SGHTA, CDR2 FQGNSA. The CDR3 nucleotides read TGTGCCAGCAGCTTAAACAGCCTTTATGGCTACACCTTC. Translated: CASSLNSLYGYTF.

The rearrangement joins TRBV7-2 to TRBJ1-5; no reliable D call. This CDR3 is built from 15 residues. Trimming pared 3 bases from V and 2 bases from J, leaving 11 bases between. Germline CDR1 SGHTA, CDR2 FQGNSA. CDR3 sequence: CASSLEGSGNQPQHF. The DNA for the CDR3 is TGTGCCAGCAGCTTGGAAGGTAGCGGCAATCAGCCCCAGCATTTT.

This clone was found a few times. The rearrangement uses TRBV7-9 and TRBJ1-1; tentatively, D is TRBD1 (5 bases). This CDR3 region has 15 residues. With 1 base removed from V and 1 base from J, the gap between germline ends came to 10 bases. CDR1 SEHNR and CDR2 FQNEAQ come from the germline V gene (reference sequence). CDR3 DNA: TGTGCCAGCAGCTTAGTGGGGGGGAAGAACACTGAAGCTTTCTTT. It is translated as CASSLVGGKNTEAFF. Using reference TRBV7-9 and TRBJ1-1 for the parts outside the CDR3, the full variable domain is DTGVSQNPRHKITKRGQNVTFRCDPISEHNRLYWYRQTLGQGPEFLTYFQNEAQLEKSRLLSDRFSAERPKGSFSTLEIQRTEQGDSAMYLCASSLVGGKNTEAFFGQGTRLTVV.

This chain links TRBV7-8 with TRBJ2-3, with 12 bases identical to TRBD2. The germline CDR1 and CDR2 sequences are SGHVS and FQNEAQ. J lost 4 bases, V lost 4 bases, and 12 bases had no gene match. This CDR3 has 18 amino acids. CDR3 nucleotide sequence: TGTGCCAGCAGCTCCAGGAGAGCTAGCGGGGGGGCCCCAGATACGCAGTATTTT. This translates into CASSSRRASGGAPDTQYF.

On this clone: The identical CDR3 is also encoded by other nucleotide sequences in the sample. This chain joins TRBV4-2 and TRBJ1-2, with unresolved D. The length of the CDR3 is 14 residues. CDR1 and CDR2 (germline): LGHNA, YNFKEQ. V was clipped by 0 bases and J by 2 bases, with 7 bases between them. CDR3 sequence reads: CASSQDKGNYGYTF. CDR3 DNA: TGTGCCAGCAGCCAAGATAAGGGCAACTATGGCTACACCTTC.

The rearrangement links TRBV7-6 to TRBJ1-5; 8 bases align to TRBD1. V lost 5 bases, J lost 4 bases, and 7 bases stayed unmatched. CDR3 length equals 15 residues. Germline V CDR1 and CDR2: SGHVS, FNYEAQ. The CDR3 region has the DNA TGTGCCAGCAGCCTATGGACAGGGCCAAATCAGCCCCAGCATTTT. Its protein is CASSLWTGPNQPQHF.

The J gene is TRBJ1-1, the V gene TRBV7-6, with unresolved D. This CDR3 has 14 amino acids. Germline CDR1 SGHVS, CDR2 FNYEAQ. The V end was cut by 2 bases, the J end by 3 bases, with 10 bases between. CDR3 DNA: TGTGCCAGCAGCTTATACAGTGCCTACACTGAAGCTTTCTTT. This translates into CASSLYSAYTEAFF.

This rearrangement joins TRBV11-2 to TRBJ2-6; 11 nucleotides agree with TRBD1. Germline values: CDR1 SGHAT, CDR2 FQNNGV. CDR3 length equals 18 residues. The junction had 6 bases not matched to a gene; V was cut back by 4 bases and J by 1 base. The CDR3 protein is CASSSRDRGYSGANVLTF. For the CDR3, the DNA is TGTGCCAGCAGCTCCCGGGACAGGGGGTATTCTGGGGCCAACGTCCTGACTTTC.

This chain links TRBV28 with TRBJ1-5; no firm D call. The CDR3 contains 16 residues. CDR1 MDHEN and CDR2 SYDVKM come from the germline V gene. V gave up 2 bases and J gave up 0 bases, with 11 bases separating them. CDR3 nucleotide sequence: TGTGCCAGCAGTTTAGCGGTCAGGCATAGCAATCAGCCCCAGCATTTT. Its protein is CASSLAVRHSNQPQHF. Filled out from reference TRBV28 and TRBJ1-5, the complete variable domain reads DVKVTQSSRYLVKRTGEKVFLECVQDMDHENMFWYRQDPGLGLRLIYFSYDVKMKEKGDIPEGYSVSREKKERFSLILESASTNQTSMYLCASSLAVRHSNQPQHFGDGTRLSIL.

The gene calls are TRBV5-5 and TRBJ1-5; D remains ambiguous. The CDR3 length is 16 residues. Germline CDR1 SGHKS, CDR2 YYEKEE (reference sequence). V dropped 3 bases and J dropped 11 bases, with 24 bases sitting between them. The CDR3 DNA is TGTGCCAGCAGCTCGTTACAAGGAGCCAACCGGGCCGCCCAGCATTTT. Its protein is CASSSLQGANRAAQHF. The variable domain in full, with the rest retrieved from reference TRBV5-5 and TRBJ1-5, is DAGVTQSPTHLIKTRGQQVTLRCSPISGHKSVSWYQQVLGQGPQFIFQYYEKEERGRGNFPDRFSARQFPNYSSELNVNALLLGDSALYLCASSSLQGANRAAQHFGDGTRLSIL.

This sequence joins TRBV19 and TRBJ2-7; maybe TRBD1 (5 bases). CDR3 length: 14 amino acids. The V gene lost 4 bases and the J gene lost 0 bases, with 10 bases spanning the gap. The V gene's germline CDR1 is LNHDA and CDR2 SQIVND (reference sequence). The CDR3 DNA reads TGTGCCAGTAGTACTGGGGCCCTCTCCTACGAGCAGTACTTC. It codes for CASSTGALSYEQYF.

This sequence joins TRBV28 and TRBJ2-7, with D perhaps being TRBD1 or TRBD2 (5 bases each). Between the trimmed V and J ends, which lost 7 bases and 6 bases, there was a span of 10 bases. This CDR3 region has 11 residues. Germline V lookup: CDR1 MDHEN, CDR2 SYDVKM. The CDR3 region is CASTQRGEQYF. The CDR3 nucleotides are TGTGCCAGCACCCAGAGGGGCGAGCAGTACTTC.

The chain couples TRBV14 to TRBJ2-1; D is possibly TRBD2 (5 bases). CDR3 length: 12 residues. Germline loops: CDR1 SGHDN, CDR2 FVKESK. V was clipped by 3 bases and J by 12 bases, with 12 bases between them. The CDR3 DNA is TGTGCCAGCAGCCACCATACGGCGGGGCAGTTCTTC. Amino acids: CASSHHTAGQFF.

This clone turned up a few times. This chain links TRBV9 with TRBJ1-5; no firm D call. This CDR3 is built from 13 residues. Per germline, CDR1 SGDLS and CDR2 YYNGEE. The V and J ends lost 0 bases and 9 bases respectively, with 10 bases between them. CDR3 sequence reads: CASSVEGLWPQHF. As DNA, the CDR3 is TGTGCCAGCAGCGTAGAGGGTTTGTGGCCCCAGCATTTT. Supplemented by reference TRBV9 and TRBJ1-5, the full variable domain reads DSGVTQTPKHLITATGQRVTLRCSPRSGDLSVYWYQQSLDQGLQFLIQYYNGEERAKGNILERFSAQQFPDLHSELNLSSLELGDSALYFCASSVEGLWPQHFGDGTRLSIL.

This clone has a handful of counts. V and J are TRBV28 and TRBJ2-7, with TRBD2 matching 10 bases. Trimming cost V 6 bases and J 9 bases; bases outside gene matches: 8. The germline V gene encodes CDR1 MDHEN and CDR2 SYDVKM. The CDR3 is 13 amino acids. The CDR3 nucleotides are TGTGCCAGCAGGGCTAGCGGGAGCCTAAGGCAGTACTTC. Residues: CASRASGSLRQYF.

The chain is built from TRBV7-8 and TRBJ2-2; perhaps D is TRBD1 or TRBD2 (6 bases each). This CDR3 is built from 16 residues. Per germline, CDR1 SGHVS and CDR2 FQNEAQ. V was shortened by 5 bases and J by 7 bases, with 20 bases between the two germline ends. The CDR3 region is CASSPRGGPGRGELFF. Here the CDR3 DNA reads TGTGCCAGCAGCCCGAGAGGGGGGCCCGGGCGCGGGGAGCTGTTTTTT.

The gene calls are TRBV30 and TRBJ1-2; D is ambiguous. CDR1 GTSNPN and CDR2 SVGIG come from the germline V gene (reference sequence). The ends were cut back, 1 base at V and 5 bases at J, with 5 bases in the middle. The CDR3 length is 11 residues. As DNA, the CDR3 is TGTGCCTGGAGTGGGGTGTATGGCTACACCTTC. Its translation is CAWSGVYGYTF.

The genes are TRBV5-4 and TRBJ1-2; TRBD1 might be the D (6 bases). This CDR3 comprises 17 residues. V shed 0 bases and J shed 4 bases, with 19 bases lying between them. Germline V gives CDR1 SGHNT, CDR2 YYREEE (reference sequence). The CDR3 nucleotides read TGTGCCAGCAGCTTGGAGGTTTTCAGGACAGAAGGCTATGGCTACACCTTC. This encodes CASSLEVFRTEGYGYTF.

This clone was recorded only once. The J gene is TRBJ1-2, the V gene TRBV10-3; the D is unclear. Trimming shortened V by 6 bases and J by 1 base, and 12 bases separated the two germline ends. The CDR3 is 14 residues long. The germline CDR1 and CDR2 sequences are ENHRY and SYGVKD. The CDR3 is CAISSSADNYGYTF. CDR3 nucleotide sequence: TGTGCCATCAGCTCCTCAGCGGATAACTATGGCTACACCTTC.

The chain is built from TRBV28 and TRBJ1-2, with D maybe TRBD1 (5 bases). Germline-derived CDR1 and CDR2 are MDHEN and SYDVKM. Between the trimmed V and J ends, which lost 5 bases and 5 bases, there was a span of 6 bases. This CDR3 spans 11 amino acids. The CDR3 loop reads CASSEGYGYTF. The CDR3 bases are TGTGCCAGCAGTGAGGGGTATGGCTACACCTTC.

This chain uses TRBV6-5 with TRBJ2-7; perhaps TRBD1 as D (6 bases). V was pared by 2 bases and J by 5 bases, with 19 bases between. The CDR3 is made up of 16 amino acids. Germline CDR1 is MNHEY and CDR2 is SVGAGI. This CDR3 reads CASSYGFGTWGDEQYF. In DNA form, the CDR3 reads TGTGCCAGCAGTTACGGTTTCGGGACATGGGGCGACGAGCAGTACTTC.